This T cell receptor beta chain was captured by sequencing in a study of quantifying T cell responses using KT2 cells (dated by TCRdb to the late 2010s). Regarding the complete study: RNA was DNase-treated and reverse transcribed with TCR alpha and beta constant-region primers, mostly using SuperScript III. PCR2 was performed as a SYBR Green qPCR and was stopped at a predetermined fluorescence threshold so that over-amplification was avoided. The efficiency of the T4 ligation step under optimum conditions was estimated to be above 8.5%. Paper-wide results and their limitations: Saturation was seen in the detection of KT2 sequences when very high numbers of KT2 cells were spiked in. KT2 sequences were still detected at the lowest spike-in tested, roughly one KT2 cell per 100,000 PBMC. The study did not include a side-by-side comparison of this pipeline with other TCR sequencing techniques. Counts of KT2 alpha and beta sequences scaled linearly with input KT2 cell number over several orders of magnitude.

Library method: UMI-ligation and nested PCR. A single-stranded oligonucleotide carrying the Illumina SP2 sequence and a UMI was ligated to the cDNA 3' end using T4 RNA ligase 1. PCR1 consisted of roughly 4 cycles (98 degrees C 15 s, 69 degrees C 30 s, 72 degrees C 40 s), and for the beta primer an equimolar mix of RC1.1 and RC1.2 was used to cover TRBC1 and TRBC2. Starting at PCR2, TCR alpha and beta chains were handled separately, and sample indices and Illumina adaptors were added. The UMI was composed of 12 random nucleotides, arranged as two hexamers separated by a spacer, and was positioned after an 8-base spacer. The libraries were sequenced on an Illumina MiSeq using v2 2x251 paired-end chemistry, usually with around eleven samples in each run. To increase diversity, roughly 5-7% PhiX DNA was added to each sequencing library. In the source study's methods: Raw reads were converted to FASTQ with bcl2fastq and were demultiplexed by dual indices with Demultiplexor. V and J genes were assigned by Decombinator through tag matching, with a single base-pair mismatch permitted. Using UMIs, Collapsinator corrected both sequencing errors and the frequency errors that come from PCR heterogeneity. CDR3Translator converted Decombinator identifiers to nucleotide sequence, translated to amino acids, and extracted CDR3 using C- and N-terminal motifs. A cluster of KT2 sequences that shared one unique molecular identifier was counted as a single distinct KT2 TCR. The public reads were reanalyzed by TCRdb: fastp trimming at Q25, MiXCR alignment, in-frame beta chains only. For every CDR3 protein sequence, its rows merge into one entry that carries the most common genes and DNA. The V and J calls, along with clone size, are taken from TCRdb and not from the paper's own processing. This sample lists around 56,000 distinct CDR3 sequences; approximately 13% were detected once. The ten top clones hold around a tenth of the sample.

There are many counts of this clonotype. This receptor's antigen is unknown. Base quality data are lacking; no much larger clone is found one base away. To test the sensitivity and accuracy of the pipeline, known numbers of KT2, a T cell clone whose TCR had already been sequenced, were spiked into unfractionated PBMC. KT2 cells were mixed with a fixed number of PBMC to create a range of KT2-to-PBMC ratios. Sample: PBMCs spiked with cells of the T cell clone KT2. The receptor's source is a human donor.

The DNA is as follows: TGCAGCGTTGAAGACGCCGGGACAGGCTCCTACGAGCAGTACTTC. It translates to CSVEDAGTGSYEQYF. Recombination connected TRBV29-1 to TRBJ2-7; 8 central nucleotides agree with TRBD1. Trimming leaves V shorter by 0 bases and J shorter by 0 bases, with the junction holding 4 bases beyond the gene matches. Inclusive of the bounding cysteine and phenylalanine, the CDR3 is 15 residues long. Left in the record is the CDR3 DNA by itself, 45 bases read in frame from the first base. In the germline V gene, CDR1 corresponds to SQVTM and CDR2 to ANQGSEA.